This T cell receptor beta chain was observed in a study of T-cell memory formation after mild COVID-19. Per germline, CDR1 SGHTA and CDR2 FQGNSA. CDR3 length equals 14 residues. V lost 5 bases, J lost 7 bases, and 15 bases lay in between. Constant-segment primers and 5'RACE yielded cDNA libraries for TCR alpha and TCR beta, each carrying sample barcodes and UMIs. One entry per CDR3 protein results from TCRdb running MiXCR on the 5' RACE reads. The sample records roughly 480,000 distinct CDR3 sequences, roughly 25% being singletons. The chain has TRBV7-2 and TRBJ1-5, with D tentatively TRBD1 (6 bases). The sequence was collected from an adult woman who had mild COVID-19 (a few samples of this study predate the infection). Cell type and time point are not known. The sample taken for sequencing was PBMCs or a T cell subset sorted from them (not recorded which). This chain's CDR3 is CASSVSRGYQPQHF. The CDR3 DNA sequence: TGTGCCAGCAGCGTAAGCAGGGGTTACCAGCCCCAGCATTTT.